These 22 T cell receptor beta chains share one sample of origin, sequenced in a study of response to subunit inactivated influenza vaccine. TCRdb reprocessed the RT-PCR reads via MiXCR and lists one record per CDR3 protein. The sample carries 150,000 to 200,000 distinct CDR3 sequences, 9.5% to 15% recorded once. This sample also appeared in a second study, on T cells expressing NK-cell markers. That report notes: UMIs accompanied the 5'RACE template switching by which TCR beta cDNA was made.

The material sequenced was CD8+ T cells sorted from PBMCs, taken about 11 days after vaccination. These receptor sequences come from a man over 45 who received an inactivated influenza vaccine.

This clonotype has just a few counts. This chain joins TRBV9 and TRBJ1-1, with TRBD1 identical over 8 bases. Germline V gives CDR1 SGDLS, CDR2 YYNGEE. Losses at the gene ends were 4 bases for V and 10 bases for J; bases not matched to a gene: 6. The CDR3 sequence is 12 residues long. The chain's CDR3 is CASSTSTGVAFF. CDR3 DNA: TGTGCCAGCAGCACCTCGACAGGGGTAGCTTTCTTT.

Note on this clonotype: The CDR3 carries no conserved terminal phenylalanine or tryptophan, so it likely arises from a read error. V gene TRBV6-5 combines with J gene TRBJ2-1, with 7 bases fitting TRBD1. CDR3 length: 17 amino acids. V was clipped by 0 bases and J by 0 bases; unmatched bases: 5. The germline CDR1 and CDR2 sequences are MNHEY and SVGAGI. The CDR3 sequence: CASSYSGDRLSYNEQFY. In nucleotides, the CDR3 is TGTGCCAGCAGTTACTCAGGGGACAGACTCTCCTACAATGAGCAGTTCTAC.

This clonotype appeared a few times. The CDR3 coding sequence is TGCGCCAGCAGTGATACGGGGGTCAACCGGGAGACCCAGTACTTC. Protein: CASSDTGVNRETQYF. The V gene is TRBV10-2, the J gene TRBJ2-5; TRBD2 might be the D (6 bases). The CDR3 is 15 amino acids. From germline, CDR1 is WSHSY and CDR2 SAAADI. Between the trimmed V and J ends, which lost 3 bases and 5 bases, there was a span of 16 bases.

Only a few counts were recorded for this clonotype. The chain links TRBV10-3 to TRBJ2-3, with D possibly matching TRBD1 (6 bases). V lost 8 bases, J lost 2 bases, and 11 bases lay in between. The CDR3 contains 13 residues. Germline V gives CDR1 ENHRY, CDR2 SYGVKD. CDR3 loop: CAIRDTHTDTQYF. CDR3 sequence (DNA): TGTGCCATCCGGGACACTCACACAGATACGCAGTATTTT.

The chain's CDR3 is CASSVTSSGVGEQFF. CDR3 bases: TGTGCCAGCAGCGTAACGTCATCGGGCGTGGGTGAGCAGTTCTTC. The chain combines TRBV9 with TRBJ2-1; D ambiguous. Trimming pared 1 base from V and 9 bases from J, leaving 17 bases between. This CDR3 region has 15 residues. Germline CDR1 is SGDLS and CDR2 is YYNGEE.

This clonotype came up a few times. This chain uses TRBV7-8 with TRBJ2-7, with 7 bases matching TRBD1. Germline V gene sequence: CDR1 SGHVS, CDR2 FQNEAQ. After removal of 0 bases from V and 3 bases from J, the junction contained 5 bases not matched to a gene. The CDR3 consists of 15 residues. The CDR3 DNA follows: TGTGCCAGCAGCTTAGCCCACAGGGGTAACTACGAGCAGTACTTC. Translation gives CASSLAHRGNYEQYF.

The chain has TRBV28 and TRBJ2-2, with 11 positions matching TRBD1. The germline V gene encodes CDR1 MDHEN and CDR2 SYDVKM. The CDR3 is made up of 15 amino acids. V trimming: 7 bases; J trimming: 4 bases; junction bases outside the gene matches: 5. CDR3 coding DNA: TGTGCCAGCACCGGGACAGGGGGTCTCACCGGGGAGCTGTTTTTT. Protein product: CASTGTGGLTGELFF.

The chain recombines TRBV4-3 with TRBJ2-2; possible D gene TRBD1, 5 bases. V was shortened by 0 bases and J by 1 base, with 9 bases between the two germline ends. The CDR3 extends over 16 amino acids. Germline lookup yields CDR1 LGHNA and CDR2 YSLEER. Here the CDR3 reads CASSQDNRMNTGELFF. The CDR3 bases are TGCGCCAGCAGCCAAGATAACAGGATGAACACCGGGGAGCTGTTTTTT.

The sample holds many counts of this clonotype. The CDR3 loop reads CASSLAGGALTEAFF. The CDR3 DNA sequence: TGTGCCAGCAGCTTAGCCGGGGGGGCGCTCACTGAAGCTTTCTTT. This chain uses TRBV7-9 with TRBJ1-1; D may be TRBD1 (6 bases). Deletions cut 0 bases from V and 4 bases from J, with 12 bases between. Germline CDR1 SEHNR, CDR2 FQNEAQ (reference sequence). This CDR3 region has 15 residues. Variable domain in full (rest from reference TRBV7-9 and TRBJ1-1): DTGVSQNPRHKITKRGQNVTFRCDPISEHNRLYWYRQTLGQGPEFLTYFQNEAQLEKSRLLSDRFSAERPKGSFSTLEIQRTEQGDSAMYLCASSLAGGALTEAFFGQGTRLTVV.

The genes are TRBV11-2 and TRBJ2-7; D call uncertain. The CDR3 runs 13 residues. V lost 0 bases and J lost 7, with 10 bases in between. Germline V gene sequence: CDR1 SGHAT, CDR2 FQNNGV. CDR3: CASSLEGRFEQYF. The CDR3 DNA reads TGTGCCAGCAGCTTAGAAGGTCGGTTTGAGCAGTACTTC.

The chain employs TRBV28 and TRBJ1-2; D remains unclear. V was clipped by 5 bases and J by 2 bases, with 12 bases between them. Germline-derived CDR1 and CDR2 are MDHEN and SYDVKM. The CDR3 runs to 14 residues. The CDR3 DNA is TGTGCCAGCAGTCTGGTCGGGAGGAACTATGGCTACACCTTC. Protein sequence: CASSLVGRNYGYTF.

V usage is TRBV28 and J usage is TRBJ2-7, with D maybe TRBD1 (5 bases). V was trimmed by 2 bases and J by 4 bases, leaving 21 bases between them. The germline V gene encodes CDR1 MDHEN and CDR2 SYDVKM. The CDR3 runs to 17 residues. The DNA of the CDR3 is TGTGCCAGCAGTTTAATAGGTTCGACAGTCGGACCTTACGAGCAGTACTTC. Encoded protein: CASSLIGSTVGPYEQYF. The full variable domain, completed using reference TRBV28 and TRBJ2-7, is DVKVTQSSRYLVKRTGEKVFLECVQDMDHENMFWYRQDPGLGLRLIYFSYDVKMKEKGDIPEGYSVSREKKERFSLILESASTNQTSMYLCASSLIGSTVGPYEQYFGPGTRLTVT.

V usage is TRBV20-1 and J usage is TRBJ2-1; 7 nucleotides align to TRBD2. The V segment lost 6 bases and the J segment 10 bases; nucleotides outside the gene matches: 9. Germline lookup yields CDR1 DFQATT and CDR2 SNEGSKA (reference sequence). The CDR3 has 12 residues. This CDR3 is CSAPPGGFEQFF. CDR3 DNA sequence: TGCAGTGCCCCCCCCGGGGGGTTCGAGCAGTTCTTC.

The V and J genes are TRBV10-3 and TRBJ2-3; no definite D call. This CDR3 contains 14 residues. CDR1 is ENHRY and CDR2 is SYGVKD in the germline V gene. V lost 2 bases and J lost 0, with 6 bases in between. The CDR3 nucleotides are TGTGCCATCAGTGAGGTCTCTAGCACAGATACGCAGTATTTT. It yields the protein CAISEVSSTDTQYF.

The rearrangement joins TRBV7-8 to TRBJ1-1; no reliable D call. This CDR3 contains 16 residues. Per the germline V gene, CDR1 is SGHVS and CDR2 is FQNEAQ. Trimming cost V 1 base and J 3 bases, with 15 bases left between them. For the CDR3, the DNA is TGTGCCAGCAGCTTAGGGACTGGGATAAGGTACACTGAAGCTTTCTTT. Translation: CASSLGTGIRYTEAFF.

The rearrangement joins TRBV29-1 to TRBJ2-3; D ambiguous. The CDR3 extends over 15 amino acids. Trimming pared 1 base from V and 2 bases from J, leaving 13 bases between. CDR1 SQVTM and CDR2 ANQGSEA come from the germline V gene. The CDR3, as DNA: TGCAGCGTTGAAGCGATCGAGAGTCCCACAGATACGCAGTATTTT. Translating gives CSVEAIESPTDTQYF.

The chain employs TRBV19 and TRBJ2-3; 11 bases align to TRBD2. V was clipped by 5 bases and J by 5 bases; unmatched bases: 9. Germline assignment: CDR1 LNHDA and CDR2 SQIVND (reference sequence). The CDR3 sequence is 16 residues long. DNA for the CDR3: TGTGCCAGTAGTCCGGGACTAGCGGCAATTGTAGATACGCAGTATTTT. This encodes CASSPGLAAIVDTQYF.

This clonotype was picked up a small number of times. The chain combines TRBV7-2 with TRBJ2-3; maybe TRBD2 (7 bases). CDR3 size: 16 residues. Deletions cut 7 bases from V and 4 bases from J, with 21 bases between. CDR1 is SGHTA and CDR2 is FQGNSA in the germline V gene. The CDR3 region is CASTFVGGLFADTQYF. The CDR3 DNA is TGTGCCAGCACCTTTGTCGGGGGGCTTTTCGCAGATACGCAGTATTTT. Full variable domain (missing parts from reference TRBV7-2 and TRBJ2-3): GAGVSQSPSNKVTEKGKDVELRCDPISGHTALYWYRQSLGQGLEFLIYFQGNSAPDKSGLPSDRFSAERTGGSVSTLTIQRTQQEDSAVYLCASTFVGGLFADTQYFGPGTRLTVL.

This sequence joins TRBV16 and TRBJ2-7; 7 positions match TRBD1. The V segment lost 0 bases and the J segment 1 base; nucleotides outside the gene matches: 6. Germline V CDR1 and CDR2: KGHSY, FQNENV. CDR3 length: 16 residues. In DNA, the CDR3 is TGTGCCAGCAGCCAATCGTCTGGGGACAGATCCTACGAGCAGTACTTC. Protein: CASSQSSGDRSYEQYF.

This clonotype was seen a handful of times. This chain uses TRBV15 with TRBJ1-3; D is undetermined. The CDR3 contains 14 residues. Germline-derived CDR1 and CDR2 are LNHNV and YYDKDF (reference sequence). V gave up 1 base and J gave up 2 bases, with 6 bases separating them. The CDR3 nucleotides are TGTGCCACCAGCAGAGGGGTCACTGGAAACACCATATATTTT. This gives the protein CATSRGVTGNTIYF.

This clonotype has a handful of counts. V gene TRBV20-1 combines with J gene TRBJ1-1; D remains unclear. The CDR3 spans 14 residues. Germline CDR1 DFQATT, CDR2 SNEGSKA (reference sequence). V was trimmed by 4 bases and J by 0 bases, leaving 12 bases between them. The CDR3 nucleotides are TGCAGTGCTACCGAAGGGTTGATGAACACTGAAGCTTTCTTT. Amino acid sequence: CSATEGLMNTEAFF.

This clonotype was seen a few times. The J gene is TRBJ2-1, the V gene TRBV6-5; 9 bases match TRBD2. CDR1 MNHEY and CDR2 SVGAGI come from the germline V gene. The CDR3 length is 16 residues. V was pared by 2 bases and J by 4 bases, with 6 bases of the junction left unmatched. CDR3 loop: CASSYGAGGPYNEQFF. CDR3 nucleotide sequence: TGTGCCAGCAGTTACGGGGCGGGAGGGCCATACAATGAGCAGTTCTTC.